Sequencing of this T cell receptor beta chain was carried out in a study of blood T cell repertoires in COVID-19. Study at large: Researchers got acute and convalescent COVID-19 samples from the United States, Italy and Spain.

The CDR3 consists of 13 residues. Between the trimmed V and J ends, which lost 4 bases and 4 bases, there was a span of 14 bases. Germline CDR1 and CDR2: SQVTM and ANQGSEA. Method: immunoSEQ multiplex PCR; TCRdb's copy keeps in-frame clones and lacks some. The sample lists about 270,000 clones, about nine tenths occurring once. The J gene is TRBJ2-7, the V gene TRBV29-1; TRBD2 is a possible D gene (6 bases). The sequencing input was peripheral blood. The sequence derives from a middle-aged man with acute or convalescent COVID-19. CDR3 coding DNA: TGCAGCGTTGTATTCGACCGGGGGTACGAGCAGTACTTC. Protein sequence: CSVVFDRGYEQYF.